Listed below are T cell receptor beta chains from one sample, sequenced in a study of cytomegalovirus exposure and HLA in healthy donors. TCRdb keeps only in-frame clones here, not all; method: immunoSEQ multiplex PCR. The table has a few hundred thousand clones, less than 95% seen once. Input material: PBMCs. The receptors were sampled from a woman aged 25 to 39 in good health and CMV-seronegative. The CDR3 runs from the conserved cysteine through the conserved F or W. A D gene is named only where the DNA matches it firmly.

D gene: -
J gene: TRBJ1-4
V gene: TRBV29-1
CDR3 length: 13
CDR3 protein: CSVVDSYNEKLFF
CDR3 DNA: TGCAGCGTTGTAGACAGTTATAATGAAAAACTGTTTTTT

D gene: -
J gene: TRBJ1-2
V gene: TRBV29-1
CDR3 length: 11
CDR3 protein: CSVDPSDGYTF
CDR3 DNA: TGCAGCGTTGACCCTAGCGATGGCTACACCTTC

D gene: TRBD1
J gene: TRBJ2-5
V gene: TRBV5-4
CDR3 length: 16
CDR3 protein: CASSLGDRGFQETQYF
CDR3 DNA: TGTGCCAGCAGCTTGGGAGACAGGGGATTCCAAGAGACCCAGTACTTC

D gene: -
J gene: TRBJ1-3
V gene: TRBV5-1
CDR3 length: 13
CDR3 protein: CASSDTGGNTIYF
CDR3 DNA: TGCGCCAGCAGCGACACAGGTGGAAACACCATATATTTT

D gene: -
J gene: TRBJ1-1
V gene: TRBV11-2
CDR3 length: 14
CDR3 protein: CASSFSGRSTEAFF
CDR3 DNA: TGTGCCAGCAGCTTTAGCGGGCGAAGCACTGAAGCTTTCTTT

D gene: TRBD2
J gene: TRBJ2-7
V gene: TRBV5-6
CDR3 length: 17
CDR3 protein: CASSLVRVSGRVYEQYF
CDR3 DNA: TGTGCCAGCAGCTTGGTGCGTGTTAGCGGGAGGGTCTACGAGCAGTACTTC

D gene: -
J gene: TRBJ1-4
V gene: TRBV6-5
CDR3 length: 14
CDR3 protein: CASRVPGTNEKLFF
CDR3 DNA: TGTGCCAGCAGAGTACCGGGAACTAATGAAAAACTGTTTTTT

D gene: TRBD2
J gene: TRBJ2-2
V gene: TRBV7-9
CDR3 length: 13
CDR3 protein: CASSGTSPGELFF
CDR3 DNA: TGTGCCAGCAGCGGGACTAGCCCCGGGGAGCTGTTTTTT

D gene: -
J gene: TRBJ2-3
V gene: TRBV30
CDR3 length: 15
CDR3 protein: CAWSVAGRESDTQYF
CDR3 DNA: TGTGCCTGGAGTGTAGCGGGCAGGGAATCAGATACGCAGTATTTT

D gene: TRBD2
J gene: TRBJ2-3
V gene: TRBV27
CDR3 length: 21
CDR3 protein: CASSSRTKAGTSGPSTDTQYF
CDR3 DNA: TGTGCCAGCAGTTCTCGAACAAAGGCCGGGACTAGCGGACCAAGCACAGATACGCAGTATTTT

D gene: -
J gene: TRBJ2-7
V gene: TRBV5-1
CDR3 length: 13
CDR3 protein: CASSLGGPYEQYF
CDR3 DNA: TGCGCCAGCAGCTTGGGTGGCCCCTACGAGCAGTACTTC

D gene: -
J gene: TRBJ1-1
V gene: TRBV30
CDR3 length: 14
CDR3 protein: CAWSMGLMNTEAFF
CDR3 DNA: TGTGCCTGGAGTATGGGACTGATGAACACTGAAGCTTTCTTT